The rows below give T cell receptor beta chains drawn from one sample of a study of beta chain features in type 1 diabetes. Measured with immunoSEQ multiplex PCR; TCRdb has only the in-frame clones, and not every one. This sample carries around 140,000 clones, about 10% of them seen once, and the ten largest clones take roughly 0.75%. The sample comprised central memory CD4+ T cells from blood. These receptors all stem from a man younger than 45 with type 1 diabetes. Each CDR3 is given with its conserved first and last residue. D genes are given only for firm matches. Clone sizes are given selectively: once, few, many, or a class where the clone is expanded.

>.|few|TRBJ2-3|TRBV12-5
TGTGCTAGTGTAGGGCAGGGATTTACAGATACGCAGTATTTT
CASVGQGFTDTQYF
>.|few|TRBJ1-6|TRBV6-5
TGTGCCAGCAAACCAGGTGGCAATTCACCCCTCCACTTT
CASKPGGNSPLHF
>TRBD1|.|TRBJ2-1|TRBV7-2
TGTGCCAGCAGCATCCGGACAGGGGATCACAATGAGCAGTTCTTC
CASSIRTGDHNEQFF
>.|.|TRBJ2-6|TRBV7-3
TGTGCCAGCAAGCTTGCTGGGGCCAACGTCCTGACTTTC
CASKLAGANVLTF
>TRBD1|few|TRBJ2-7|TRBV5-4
TGTGCCAGCAGCTCATCGGGACAGAAATACGAGCAGTACTTC
CASSSSGQKYEQYF
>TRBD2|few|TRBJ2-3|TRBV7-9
TGTGCCAGCAGCTCAGGGACTAGCGCAGTAGATACGCAGTATTTT
CASSSGTSAVDTQYF
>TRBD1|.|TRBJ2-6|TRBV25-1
TGTGCCAGCAGCGCCGGGACAGGCTCTGGGGCCAACGTCCTGACTTTC
CASSAGTGSGANVLTF
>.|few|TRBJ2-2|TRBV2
TGTGCCATCTCGGGCAGGGGAAAGTATACCGGGGAGCTGTTTTTT
CAISGRGKYTGELFF
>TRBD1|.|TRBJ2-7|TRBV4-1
TGCGCCAGCAGCCAAGAGGGACAGGGCTTCTACGAGCAGTACTTC
CASSQEGQGFYEQYF
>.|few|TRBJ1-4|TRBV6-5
TGTGCCAGCAGTCGCGGGACTGATGAAAAACTGTTTTTT
CASSRGTDEKLFF
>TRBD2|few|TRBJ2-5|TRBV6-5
TGTGCCAGCAGGGACGGGACTAAAGAGACCCAGTACTTC
CASRDGTKETQYF
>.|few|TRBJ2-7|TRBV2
TGTGCCAGCAGTGAGGGACAACTTTTTGACTTCTACGAGCAGTACTTC
CASSEGQLFDFYEQYF
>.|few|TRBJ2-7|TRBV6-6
TGTGCCAGCTGGGGCGGGATCTACGAGCAGTACTTC
CASWGGIYEQYF
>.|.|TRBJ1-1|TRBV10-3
TGTGCCATCAGTGAAGAGGTAAGGAACACTGAAGCTTTCTTT
CAISEEVRNTEAFF
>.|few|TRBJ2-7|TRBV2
TGTGCCAGCAGTGAGCGGGGAACAAAAGACGAGCAGTACTTC
CASSERGTKDEQYF
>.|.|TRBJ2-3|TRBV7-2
TGTGCCAGCAGCTTACGCGGGGCGTCCAGTACGCAGTATTTT
CASSLRGASSTQYF
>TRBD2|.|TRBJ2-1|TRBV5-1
TGCGCCAGCAGCTGGGGACTAGCGGGGAGCTCCTACAATGAGCAGTTCTTC
CASSWGLAGSSYNEQFF
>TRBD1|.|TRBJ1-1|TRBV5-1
TGCGCCTCCCGCCGAGGGGGCAGTCATGTGAACACTGAAGCTTTCTTT
CASRRGGSHVNTEAFF
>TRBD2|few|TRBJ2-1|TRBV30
TGTGCCTGGACGGACGGCGGGGGGGCGGGTGAGCAGTTCTTC
CAWTDGGGAGEQFF
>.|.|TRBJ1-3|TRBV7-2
TGTGCCAGCAGTACAGTCGGAAACACCATATATTTT
CASSTVGNTIYF
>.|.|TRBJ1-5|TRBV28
TGTGCCAGCAGTTTATCGGGGGGTCATCAGCCCCAGCATTTT
CASSLSGGHQPQHF
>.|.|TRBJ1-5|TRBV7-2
TGTGCCAGCAGCCCCAGGTCGGGGAGCAATCAGCCCCAGCATTTT
CASSPRSGSNQPQHF
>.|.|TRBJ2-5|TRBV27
TGTGCCAGCAGTTTAAGGACAAGGGGGGAGACCCAGTACTTC
CASSLRTRGETQYF
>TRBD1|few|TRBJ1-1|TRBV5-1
TGCGCCAGCAGCCTGGACAGGACGGTCACTGAAGCTTTCTTT
CASSLDRTVTEAFF
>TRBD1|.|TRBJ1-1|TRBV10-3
TGTGCCATCAGTGGGGGACAGACGAACACTGAAGCTTTCTTT
CAISGGQTNTEAFF
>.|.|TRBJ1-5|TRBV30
TGTGCCTGTAGTATACAGGGTGGGCAGCCCCAGCATTTT
CACSIQGGQPQHF
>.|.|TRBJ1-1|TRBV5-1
TGCGCCAGCAGGGCGGCAGAGGACACTGAAGCTTTCTTT
CASRAAEDTEAFF
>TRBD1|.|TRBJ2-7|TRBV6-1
TGCAAGACAGGGCCCTCCTACGAGCAGTACTTC
CKTGPSYEQYF
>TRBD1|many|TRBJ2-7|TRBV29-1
TGCAGCGCAGGGACAGAGCTATGGGAGCAGTACTTC
CSAGTELWEQYF
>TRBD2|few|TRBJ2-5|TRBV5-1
TGCGCCAGCAGCTTGGCGGCTAGCGGGGGGTCCCAAGAGACCCAGTACTTC
CASSLAASGGSQETQYF
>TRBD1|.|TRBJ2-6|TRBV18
TGTGCCAGCTCACCATACCAGGGGGAGACTGGGGCCAACGTCCTGACTTTC
CASSPYQGETGANVLTF
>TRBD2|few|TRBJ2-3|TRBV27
TGTGCCTCGACGGGGGGGGGTTCAGATACGCAGTATTTT
CASTGGGSDTQYF
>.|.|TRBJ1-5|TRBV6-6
TGTGCCAGCAGCCACACATCTCCCGGGGGGCAGCCCCAGCATTTT
CASSHTSPGGQPQHF
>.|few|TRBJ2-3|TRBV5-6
TGTGCCAGCAGCCTCAGGGGCACAGATACGCAGTATTTT
CASSLRGTDTQYF
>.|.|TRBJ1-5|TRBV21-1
TGTGCCAGCAGCAAAGGAGGGGGCGTTAGCAATCAGCCCCAGCATTTT
CASSKGGGVSNQPQHF
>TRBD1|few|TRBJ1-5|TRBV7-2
TGTGCCAGCAGCTCACAGGGGTGGCAGCCCCAGCATTTT
CASSSQGWQPQHF
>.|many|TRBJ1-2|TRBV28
TGTGCCAGCTCAATTAACTATGGCTACACCTTC
CASSINYGYTF
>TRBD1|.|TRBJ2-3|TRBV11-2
TGTGCCAGCAGCTCGGACAGGGTTGCAGATACGCAGTATTTT
CASSSDRVADTQYF
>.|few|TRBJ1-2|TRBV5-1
TGCGCCAGCAGCGAGAACTCCCAGGATGGCTACACCTTC
CASSENSQDGYTF
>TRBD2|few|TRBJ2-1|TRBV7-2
TGTGCCAGCAGCTTCCCGGCTAGCGGGGGCCCATACAATGAGCAGTTCTTC
CASSFPASGGPYNEQFF
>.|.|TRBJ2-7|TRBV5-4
TGTGCCAGCAGCTTGAAGGGAGCCTACGAGCAGTACTTC
CASSLKGAYEQYF
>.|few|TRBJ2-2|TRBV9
TGTGCCAGCAGCGTAAGAGGGACATCTAACACCGGGGAGCTGTTTTTT
CASSVRGTSNTGELFF
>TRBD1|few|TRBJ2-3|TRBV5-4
TGTGCCAGCAGCCCGGCTACAGGGGCAGATACGCAGTATTTT
CASSPATGADTQYF
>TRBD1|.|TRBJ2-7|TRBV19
TGTGCCAGTAGCCTCCGGGACAGTGTTTTCGAGCAGTACTTC
CASSLRDSVFEQYF
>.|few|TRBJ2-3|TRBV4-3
TGCGCCAGCAGCCACCCTCCGGGCACAGATACGCAGTATTTT
CASSHPPGTDTQYF